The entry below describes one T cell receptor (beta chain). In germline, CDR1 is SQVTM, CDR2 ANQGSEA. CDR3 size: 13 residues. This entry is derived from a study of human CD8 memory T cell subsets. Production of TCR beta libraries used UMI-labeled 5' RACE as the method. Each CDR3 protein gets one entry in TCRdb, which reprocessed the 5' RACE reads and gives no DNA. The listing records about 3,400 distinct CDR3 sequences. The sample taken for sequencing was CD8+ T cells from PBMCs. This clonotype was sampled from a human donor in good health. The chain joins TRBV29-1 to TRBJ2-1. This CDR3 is CSVEGNMYNEQFF.